This is a list of T cell receptor beta chains from one sample in a study of spatial heterogeneity in lung cancer. Each CDR3 protein is one row after TCRdb ran MiXCR on the 5' RACE reads. The sample shows 7,500 or so distinct CDR3 sequences, 14% of them seen only once. The material sequenced was lung tumor tissue, taken at surgery. These receptors were obtained from a female donor with early-stage non-small cell lung cancer. The CDR3 runs from the conserved cysteine through the conserved F or W. Fields, in order: V gene, D gene, CDR3 protein. D genes are given only for firm matches.

TRBV20-1 | TRBD2 | CSARAGGPHEQYF
TRBV6-5 | NA | CASSYSGRGRQYF
TRBV7-8 | TRBD1 | CASSSRLRGPGNEQFF
TRBV12-3/TRBV12-4 | NA | CASNGQNNQPQHF
TRBV7-6 | NA | CASSLLGPPGTDTQYF
TRBV5-1 | NA | CASSLASLNRGNTEAFF
TRBV5-1 | TRBD2 | CASSWGLAVRTDTQYF
TRBV5-1 | NA | CASSLARPGSFGIYEQYF
TRBV11-1 | TRBD1 | CASSFRGQGNEQFF
TRBV10-3 | NA | CAISADSVYGYTF
TRBV20-1 | NA | CSARGRQHEQYF